This is a list of T cell receptor beta chains from one sample in a study of cytomegalovirus exposure and HLA in healthy donors. Generated by immunoSEQ multiplex PCR, the TCRdb table keeps only in-frame clones and is missing some. The sample records about 83,000 clones, 81% being singletons. Material: PBMCs. The receptors derive from a woman between 25 and 40 years old in good health and CMV-seronegative. CDR3s include the opening cysteine and the closing phenylalanine or tryptophan. Fields, in order: clone size, D gene, J gene, V gene, CDR3 DNA, CDR3 protein. The D gene is left open where the match is weak. Clone size is not always given. Where it is, it says once, few, many or a class for expanded clones.

. . TRBJ1-1 TRBV5-1 TGCGCCAGCAGCTTGGTGACAGGTAACACTGAAGCTTTCTTT CASSLVTGNTEAFF
few TRBD1 TRBJ1-2 TRBV7-2 TGTGCCAGCAGCAACAGGGGAGTACGGGGTGGCTACACCTTC CASSNRGVRGGYTF
once TRBD1 TRBJ2-5 TRBV28 TGTGCCAGCAGTTCCCGGACAGGGGCGGGATCAGAGACCCAGTACTTC CASSSRTGAGSETQYF
. TRBD1 TRBJ1-5 TRBV28 TGTGCCAGCAGTTTTCCTCGGCACAGGGGGAAGGACTTTAGCAATCAGCCCCAGCATTTT CASSFPRHRGKDFSNQPQHF
. . TRBJ2-3 TRBV9 TGTGCCAGCAGCGTAGCGGGAGCAAGGACAGATACGCAGTATTTT CASSVAGARTDTQYF
. . TRBJ1-2 TRBV6-5 TGTGCCAGCAGTTACTTGACAGGAGCATTCAACTATGGCTACACCTTC CASSYLTGAFNYGYTF
. TRBD2 TRBJ2-1 TRBV28 TGTGCCAGCAGTCCCCGACTAGCGGGAGGCCCCAAGGCCTACAATGAGCAGTTCTTC CASSPRLAGGPKAYNEQFF
. . TRBJ1-2 TRBV4-1 TGCGCCAGCAGCCAGACGGGTGGCTACACCTTC CASSQTGGYTF
few TRBD1 TRBJ2-4 TRBV28 TGTGCCAGCAGTGCACGGACAGGGTCGGAAAACATTCAGTACTTC CASSARTGSENIQYF
. TRBD1 TRBJ2-7 TRBV7-7 TGTGCTAGCAGCTTAGCGTCAGGGGGCGACTACGAGCAGTACTTC CASSLASGGDYEQYF
. TRBD1 TRBJ1-5 TRBV28 TGTGCCAGCAGTTTACTACAGGGACAGGGAAAACAGCCCCAGCATTTT CASSLLQGQGKQPQHF
. TRBD1 TRBJ2-5 TRBV29-1 TGCAGCGTTGCGCGCGGGACAGGTTCTCCAGAGACCCAGTACTTC CSVARGTGSPETQYF